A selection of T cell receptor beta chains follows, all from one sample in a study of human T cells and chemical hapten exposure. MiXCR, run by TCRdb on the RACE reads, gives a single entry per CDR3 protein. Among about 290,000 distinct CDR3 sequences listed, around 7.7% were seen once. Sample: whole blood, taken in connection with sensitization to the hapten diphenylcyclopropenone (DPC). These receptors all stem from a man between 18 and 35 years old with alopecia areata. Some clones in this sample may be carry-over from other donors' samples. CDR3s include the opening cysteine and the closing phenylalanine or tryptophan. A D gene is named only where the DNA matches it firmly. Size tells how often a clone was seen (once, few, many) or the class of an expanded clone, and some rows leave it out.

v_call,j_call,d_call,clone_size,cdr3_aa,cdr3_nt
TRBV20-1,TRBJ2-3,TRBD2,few,CSAILAGVDTQYF,TGCAGTGCTATCCTAGCGGGGGTTGATACGCAGTATTTT
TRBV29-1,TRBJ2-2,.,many,CSVKLGESGELFF,TGCAGCGTTAAATTGGGGGAGAGCGGGGAGCTGTTTTTT
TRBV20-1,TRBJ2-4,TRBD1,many,CSADREQGAKNIQYF,TGCAGTGCTGACCGGGAACAGGGGGCCAAAAACATTCAGTACTTC
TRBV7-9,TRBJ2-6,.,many,CASRRAGANVLTF,TGTGCCAGCAGGAGGGCTGGGGCCAACGTCCTGACTTTC
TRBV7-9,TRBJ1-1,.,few,CASSSLGRDRNTEAFF,TGTGCCAGCAGCTCCCTGGGTAGGGATCGGAACACTGAAGCTTTCTTT
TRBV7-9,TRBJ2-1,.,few,CATSGKEQFF,TGTGCCACATCGGGAAAGGAGCAGTTCTTC
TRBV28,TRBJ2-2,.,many,CASSSGSANTGELFF,TGTGCCAGCAGTTCGGGGTCCGCCAACACCGGGGAGCTGTTTTTT
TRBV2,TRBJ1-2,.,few,CASSEVYGYTF,TGTGCCAGCAGTGAAGTCTATGGCTACACCTTC
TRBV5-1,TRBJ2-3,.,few,CASSSMTGGVGTDTQYF,TGCGCCAGCAGCTCCATGACAGGTGGAGTCGGCACAGATACGCAGTATTTT
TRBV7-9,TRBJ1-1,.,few,CASSSPSLANTEAFF,TGTGCCAGCAGCTCCCCCTCCTTAGCGAACACTGAAGCTTTCTTT
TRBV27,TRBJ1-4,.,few,CASSSGTMSFEKLFF,TGTGCCAGCAGTTCCGGGACGATGAGCTTTGAAAAACTGTTTTTT
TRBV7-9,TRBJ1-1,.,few,CASSLVRGGYNTEAFF,TGTGCCAGCAGCTTAGTGAGGGGAGGGTACAACACTGAAGCTTTCTTT
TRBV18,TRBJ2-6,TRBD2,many,CASSPRVPGTSGANVLTF,TGTGCCAGCTCACCACGAGTTCCAGGGACTAGTGGGGCCAACGTCCTGACTTTC
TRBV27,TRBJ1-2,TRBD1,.,CASRPSTTGRSYGYTF,TGTGCCAGCAGGCCATCTACGACAGGGCGCTCCTATGGCTACACCTTC
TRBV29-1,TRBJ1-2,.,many,CSVEDFGGFRDYGYTF,TGCAGCGTTGAAGATTTTGGAGGGTTCCGGGACTATGGCTACACCTTC
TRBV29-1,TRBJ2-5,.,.,CSLERRYQETQYF,TGCAGCCTTGAGCGGAGGTACCAAGAGACCCAGTACTTC
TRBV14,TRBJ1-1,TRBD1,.,CASSPWDRSTEAFF,TGTGCCAGCAGCCCCTGGGACAGGAGCACTGAAGCTTTCTTT
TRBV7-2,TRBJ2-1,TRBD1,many,CASSLRDRSYNEQFF,TGTGCCAGCAGCTTAAGGGACAGGTCCTACAATGAGCAGTTCTTC
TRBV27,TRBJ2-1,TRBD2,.,CASSLRSSGSSYNEQFF,TGTGCCAGCAGTCTCCGATCTAGCGGGAGCTCCTACAATGAGCAGTTCTTC
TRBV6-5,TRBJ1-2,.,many,CASSQGPPRYTF,TGTGCCAGCAGCCAGGGACCCCCTCGCTACACCTTC
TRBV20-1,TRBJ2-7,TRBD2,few,CSAKASGTYEQYF,TGCAGTGCTAAGGCTAGCGGGACGTACGAGCAGTACTTC
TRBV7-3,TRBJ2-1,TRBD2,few,CASSLTAGTSGYNEQFF,TGTGCCAGCAGCTTAACTGCTGGGACTAGCGGCTACAATGAGCAGTTCTTC
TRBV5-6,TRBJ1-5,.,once,CASSFGSSQPQHF,TGTGCCAGCAGCTTTGGCAGTAGCCAGCCCCAGCATTTT
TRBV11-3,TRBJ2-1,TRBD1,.,CASSLDTGQGWNNEQFF,TGTGCCAGCAGCTTAGATACAGGACAGGGGTGGAACAATGAGCAGTTCTTC
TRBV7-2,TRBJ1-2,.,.,CASSFPGESNGYTF,TGTGCCAGCAGCTTTCCAGGGGAATCGAATGGCTACACCTTC
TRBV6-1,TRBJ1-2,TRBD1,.,CASSGRTGHGYTF,TGTGCCAGCAGTGGTAGGACAGGGCATGGCTACACCTTC